The 29 T cell receptor beta chains below were found in one sample sequenced in a study of response to subunit inactivated influenza vaccine. One entry per CDR3 protein, called by TCRdb with MiXCR from the RT-PCR reads. The data show approximately 530,000 distinct CDR3 sequences, approximately 7.6% seen once. The input for sequencing was PBMCs from blood, taken less than 25 months after vaccination. These receptors originate from a man in his fifties or sixties who received an inactivated influenza vaccine.

The chain carries TRBV12-3 or TRBV12-4 and TRBJ1-3; 10 nucleotides line up with TRBD1. Losses at the gene ends were 4 bases for V and 3 bases for J; bases not matched to a gene: 6. The CDR3 loop spans 16 amino acids. The CDR3 region is CASSSRGQGHGNTIYF. The CDR3 coding sequence is TGTGCCAGCAGTTCCAGGGGACAGGGGCATGGAAACACCATATATTTT.

A few counts support this clonotype. The V and J genes are TRBV12-3 or TRBV12-4 and TRBJ2-6, with D perhaps matching TRBD1 (6 bases). CDR3 length: 14 residues. The V end lost 7 bases, the J end lost 4 bases, and 11 bases lay between the germline ends. The CDR3 nucleotides read TGTGCCAGCAATCAGGGGTACGGGGCCAACGTCCTGACTTTC. This gives the protein CASNQGYGANVLTF.

V is TRBV4-3 and J is TRBJ2-7, with a tentative D call TRBD1 (5 bases). The CDR3 runs to 15 residues. The germline gives CDR1 LGHNA, CDR2 YSLEER. Trimming took off 1 base at V and 2 bases at J, with 12 bases between the two ends. The CDR3: CASSQAGSNAYEQYF. CDR3 DNA: TGCGCCAGCAGCCAAGCAGGGTCTAATGCCTACGAGCAGTACTTC.

This clonotype was recorded many times. The chain recombines TRBV29-1 with TRBJ2-7; D may be TRBD1 (8 bases). CDR1 and CDR2 (germline): SQVTM, ANQGSEA. The V gene lost 4 bases and the J gene lost 4 bases, with 14 bases spanning the gap. The CDR3 runs 13 residues. DNA for the CDR3: TGCAGCGTTGCCGGACAGGGAGGGTACGAGCAGTACTTC. This sequence encodes CSVAGQGGYEQYF.

The V gene is TRBV7-2, the J gene TRBJ2-7; 7 positions match TRBD2. Trimming removed 5 bases from V and 3 bases from J; junction bases left unmatched: 10. In germline, CDR1 is SGHTA, CDR2 FQGNSA. The CDR3 has 15 residues. The DNA of the CDR3 is TGTGCCAGCAGCCCGAGGGTTAGCGGGTTCTACGAGCAGTACTTC. Encoded protein: CASSPRVSGFYEQYF. Looking up the rest from reference TRBV7-2 and TRBJ2-7 gives the full variable domain: GAGVSQSPSNKVTEKGKDVELRCDPISGHTALYWYRQSLGQGLEFLIYFQGNSAPDKSGLPSDRFSAERTGGSVSTLTIQRTQQEDSAVYLCASSPRVSGFYEQYFGPGTRLTVT.

This clonotype has only a few counts. The V call is TRBV2, the J call TRBJ1-2; D gene unclear. The germline V gene has CDR1 SNHLY and CDR2 FYNNEI. Deletions cut 3 bases from V and 5 bases from J, with 10 bases between. This CDR3 comprises 13 residues. CDR3 sequence reads: CASSDLGRYGYTF. In DNA form, the CDR3 reads TGTGCCAGCAGTGATCTGGGGAGGTATGGCTACACCTTC.

The chain joins TRBV29-1 to TRBJ2-3; TRBD2 might be the D (6 bases). V shed 6 bases and J shed 4 bases, with 17 bases lying between them. Germline-derived CDR1 and CDR2 are SQVTM and ANQGSEA. The CDR3 has 14 residues. CDR3 nucleotides: TGCAGCGTAAATAGCGGCGGCGGGGCAGATACGCAGTATTTT. Amino acids: CSVNSGGGADTQYF.

This clonotype was picked up a small number of times. The chain carries TRBV24-1 and TRBJ2-1; D unclear. The CDR3 length is 15 residues. V lost 5 bases, J lost 7 bases, and 17 bases lay in between. Germline CDR1 reads KGHDR; CDR2 reads SFDVKD. The CDR3 DNA reads TGTGCCACCAGTGTGTCCAGGAAGGTAGGGAATGAGCAGTTCTTC. Encoded protein: CATSVSRKVGNEQFF.

This clonotype has more than one count but fewer than ten. The CDR3 here is CAGTGTGTYEQYF. In DNA, the CDR3 is TGTGCCGGAACCGGGACAGGGACCTACGAGCAGTACTTC. The gene calls are TRBV6-1 and TRBJ2-7, with 9 positions matching TRBD1. The germline CDR1 and CDR2 sequences are MNHNS and SASEGT. The CDR3 extends over 13 amino acids. Trimming cost V 11 bases and J 2 bases; bases outside gene matches: 7.

This clonotype was counted ten times or more. J is TRBJ2-7 and V is TRBV11-2; no firm D call. CDR1 and CDR2 (germline): SGHAT, FQNNGV. CDR3 length: 15 residues. Trimming removed 0 bases from V and 0 bases from J, with 9 bases in between. This CDR3 reads CASSLEDFGSYEQYF. The CDR3 nucleotides are TGTGCCAGCAGCTTAGAAGACTTCGGCTCCTACGAGCAGTACTTC.

The rearrangement links TRBV20-1 to TRBJ1-2, with D hard to call. The germline V and J ends were trimmed by 0 bases and 0 bases, with 8 bases remaining between them. This CDR3 is 14 amino acids long. The V gene's germline CDR1 is DFQATT and CDR2 SNEGSKA (reference sequence). CDR3 protein: CSAREGSTNYGYTF. Written as DNA, the CDR3 is TGCAGTGCTAGAGAGGGCAGTACTAACTATGGCTACACCTTC.

The rearrangement joins TRBV28 to TRBJ2-2; TRBD1 agrees at 8 bases. This CDR3 spans 15 amino acids. J lost 2 bases, V lost 5 bases, and 4 bases had no gene match. Per germline, CDR1 MDHEN and CDR2 SYDVKM. The CDR3 sequence is CASSRDRPNTGELFF. The CDR3 nucleotides read TGTGCCAGCAGTCGGGACAGGCCCAACACCGGGGAGCTGTTTTTT.

The table lists this clonotype with a few counts. This rearrangement joins TRBV7-9 to TRBJ2-1; perhaps TRBD2 as D (6 bases). V lost 6 bases to trimming and J lost 7 bases, with 13 bases between them. The CDR3 totals 13 residues. Germline V gene lookup returns CDR1 SEHNR and CDR2 FQNEAQ (reference sequence). CDR3 bases: TGTGCCAGCAGTAAACTAGCTGAAAATGAGCAGTTCTTC. Its translation is CASSKLAENEQFF.

This chain joins TRBV4-2 and TRBJ2-7, with D unclear. Germline CDR1 LGHNA, CDR2 YNFKEQ. The V and J ends lost 6 bases and 6 bases respectively, with 21 bases between them. The CDR3 length is 15 residues. CDR3 DNA sequence: TGTGCCAGCAGAGTTTCTGATGGGTATCAGCGCGAGCAGTACTTC. Protein sequence: CASRVSDGYQREQYF.

The V gene is TRBV27, the J gene TRBJ1-3; TRBD1 might be the D (6 bases). The CDR3 runs 15 residues. The V gene lost 6 bases and the J gene lost 0 bases, with 12 bases spanning the gap. Germline-derived CDR1 and CDR2 are MNHEY and SMNVEV (reference sequence). DNA for the CDR3: TGTGCCAGCAGAGCAGGGGCTCACTCTGGAAACACCATATATTTT. This translates into CASRAGAHSGNTIYF.

This clonotype was counted many times. V and J are TRBV29-1 and TRBJ1-2; D is uncertain. V was clipped by 3 bases and J by 4 bases, with 9 bases between them. This CDR3 region has 12 residues. Germline V CDR1 and CDR2: SQVTM, ANQGSEA. The CDR3 protein is CSVDSQFYGYTF. Here the CDR3 DNA reads TGCAGCGTTGATTCACAGTTCTATGGCTACACCTTC.

The rearrangement uses TRBV5-6 and TRBJ2-1; D uncertain. Germline lookup yields CDR1 SGHDT and CDR2 YYEEEE. The V and J ends lost 4 bases and 6 bases respectively, with 17 bases between them. CDR3 length: 15 residues. CDR3: CASSTRQGWGNEQFF. Written as DNA, the CDR3 is TGTGCCAGCAGCACCAGACAAGGATGGGGCAATGAGCAGTTCTTC.

V is TRBV11-2 and J is TRBJ2-4; maybe TRBD2 (5 bases). The CDR3 spans 15 residues. V lost 3 bases, J lost 7 bases, and 16 bases lay in between. Germline CDR1 SGHAT, CDR2 FQNNGV. In DNA, the CDR3 is TGTGCCAGCAGCTTTAGCGAGAACCCAAGCAACATTCAGTACTTC. The encoded protein is CASSFSENPSNIQYF.

This clonotype has a handful of counts. The chain carries TRBV7-9 and TRBJ1-4; tentatively, D is TRBD1 (6 bases). Germline CDR1 is SEHNR and CDR2 is FQNEAQ (reference sequence). The CDR3 extends over 13 amino acids. Trimming left V 5 bases short and J 6 bases short, with 10 bases between. The CDR3 loop reads CASSKGGDEKLFF. In DNA, the CDR3 is TGTGCCAGCAGCAAAGGGGGGGATGAAAAACTGTTTTTT.

A few counts support this clonotype. The chain carries TRBV20-1 and TRBJ2-1, with 15 bases identical to TRBD2. The CDR3 is 15 amino acids. From germline, CDR1 is DFQATT and CDR2 SNEGSKA (reference sequence). Germline trimming cut 4 bases from V and 5 bases from J; bases unmatched to any gene: 3. In DNA form, the CDR3 reads TGCAGTGCTACCGGGACTAGCGGGGGGAACAATGAGCAGTTCTTC. It is translated as CSATGTSGGNNEQFF.

The sample holds many counts of this clonotype. The chain links TRBV20-1 to TRBJ2-3; 11 bases map to TRBD2. The CDR3 has 15 residues. Germline values: CDR1 DFQATT, CDR2 SNEGSKA (reference sequence). The V gene end was trimmed by 1 base and the J gene end by 5 bases; junction bases not matched to a gene: 5. CDR3 coding DNA: TGCAGTGCTAGAGGTGATAGCGGGGGGGTAGATACGCAGTATTTT. It codes for CSARGDSGGVDTQYF.

The table lists this clonotype with many counts. This sequence joins TRBV20-1 and TRBJ2-3; 7 nucleotides match TRBD2. With V trimmed by 1 base and J by 6 bases, 7 bases remained unmatched. The CDR3 runs 14 residues. Looked up from germline, CDR1 is DFQATT and CDR2 is SNEGSKA (reference sequence). DNA for the CDR3: TGCAGTGCTAGAGCCGGGCGGGAGTTGGATACGCAGTATTTT. Its protein product is CSARAGRELDTQYF.

This clonotype was counted between two and nine times. The chain employs TRBV6-6 and TRBJ1-6; TRBD1 matches at 7 bases. The trim removed 6 bases at V and 9 bases at J, leaving 5 bases unmatched. Germline V gene data show CDR1 as MNHNY and CDR2 as SVGAGI (reference sequence). The CDR3 length is 13 residues. The DNA for the CDR3 is TGTGCCAGCAGACCCGGGACAGTTTCACCCCTCCACTTT. Translating gives CASRPGTVSPLHF.

V and J are TRBV25-1 and TRBJ2-1; 12 bases line up with TRBD2. This CDR3 comprises 17 residues. V was clipped by 6 bases and J by 5 bases; unmatched bases: 11. Per the germline V gene, CDR1 is MGHDK and CDR2 is SYGVNS. CDR3 in amino acids: CASRASGGADWNNEQFF. The CDR3 DNA reads TGTGCCAGCAGGGCTAGCGGGGGGGCCGATTGGAACAATGAGCAGTTCTTC.

This chain uses TRBV29-1 with TRBJ1-3; D remains unclear. Deletions cut 6 bases from V and 0 bases from J, with 12 bases between. This CDR3 is built from 14 residues. The germline V gene has CDR1 SQVTM and CDR2 ANQGSEA. The CDR3: CSVSSRSSGNTIYF. The CDR3 region has the DNA TGCAGCGTGAGCTCACGCAGCTCTGGAAACACCATATATTTT.

The chain has TRBV10-3 and TRBJ2-3, with D perhaps assigned TRBD1 or TRBD2 (5 bases each). Trimming pared 6 bases from V and 1 base from J, leaving 14 bases between. Germline V gene data show CDR1 as ENHRY and CDR2 as SYGVKD. The CDR3 loop spans 15 amino acids. The CDR3 sequence: CAIRADIAGTDTQYF. Here the CDR3 DNA reads TGTGCCATCAGAGCGGACATTGCAGGCACAGATACGCAGTATTTT.

This chain joins TRBV7-9 and TRBJ2-1, with a tentative D call TRBD2 (5 bases). This CDR3 has 16 residues. With 4 bases removed from V and 1 base from J, the gap between germline ends came to 14 bases. Germline CDR1 and CDR2: SEHNR and FQNEAQ (reference sequence). Here the CDR3 DNA reads TGTGCCAGCAGCTACCTAGCAGCGATTTCCTACAATGAGCAGTTCTTC. Translation gives CASSYLAAISYNEQFF.

This clonotype showed up many times. The chain joins TRBV15 to TRBJ2-1, with 14 bases matching TRBD2. The V gene end was trimmed by 1 base and the J gene end by 8 bases; junction bases not matched to a gene: 1. The CDR3 has 15 residues. Germline V gene sequence: CDR1 LNHNV, CDR2 YYDKDF (reference sequence). This CDR3 reads CATSRGLAGGHEQFF. The CDR3 DNA follows: TGTGCCACCAGCAGAGGACTAGCGGGGGGGCATGAGCAGTTCTTC.

This clonotype was counted a few times. The chain employs TRBV10-3 and TRBJ2-5, with 12 bases that match TRBD1. Germline lookup yields CDR1 ENHRY and CDR2 SYGVKD. The junction had 6 bases not matched to a gene; V was cut back by 3 bases and J by 4 bases. The CDR3 length is 16 residues. CDR3 loop: CAISDFGGQGAETQYF. CDR3 DNA sequence: TGTGCCATCAGTGATTTTGGGGGACAGGGGGCAGAGACCCAGTACTTC.